These T cell receptor beta chains were read from a single sample in a study of CD8 T cells in Susac syndrome. Each CDR3 protein is one row after TCRdb ran MiXCR on the immunoSEQ multiplex PCR reads. The table records roughly 200,000 distinct CDR3 sequences, 85% to 95% of them present only once. Sequenced sample: CD4+ T cells from PBMCs. These receptors all stem from a human donor with Susac syndrome. Both conserved end residues are part of each CDR3. Fields, in order: J gene, V gene, D gene, clone size, CDR3 DNA, CDR3 protein. The D gene is left open where the match is weak. Rows give clone size only sometimes, using once, few, many, or a class for an expanded clone.

>TRBJ2-3|TRBV10-3|TRBD2|.
TGTGCCATCACCCCGGGACTAGATCTAGATACGCAGTATTTT
CAITPGLDLDTQYF
>TRBJ2-3|TRBV25-1|.|.
TGTGCCACCGACAAGGACGGCACAGATACGCAGTATTTT
CATDKDGTDTQYF
>TRBJ1-3|TRBV10-3|TRBD1|.
TGTGCCATCAGCTTACAGGGGGCAGGAGGAAACACCATATATTTT
CAISLQGAGGNTIYF
>TRBJ2-5|TRBV29-1|.|once
TGCAGCGCCCTCCCCGGGACACTGCACCAAGAGACCCAGTACTTC
CSALPGTLHQETQYF
>TRBJ1-1|TRBV20-1|.|.
TGCAGTGCTGGGGGCCTGACAGGTAGGCAGGACACTGAAGCTTTCTTT
CSAGGLTGRQDTEAFF
>TRBJ2-3|TRBV29-1|.|.
TGCAGCGCTGAAGAGGGAAAGGACCAGCAGTATTTT
CSAEEGKDQQYF
>TRBJ2-2|TRBV10-3|TRBD1|.
TGTGCCATCAGTGGACAGGGGGACACCGGGGAGCTGTTTTTT
CAISGQGDTGELFF
>TRBJ2-5|TRBV5-4|.|.
TGTGCCAGCAGCTTGCCTGGGACATCGCAAGAGACCCAGTACTTC
CASSLPGTSQETQYF
>TRBJ2-7|TRBV6-5|.|.
TGTGCCAGCAGTTACTGGGGTAGTAGTTACGAGCAGTACTTC
CASSYWGSSYEQYF
>TRBJ2-7|TRBV7-3|TRBD2|.
TGTGCCAGCAGCAAAACAGGGACTAGCGGGGATGTTGAGCAGTACTTC
CASSKTGTSGDVEQYF
>TRBJ1-4|TRBV19|.|.
TGTGCCACTAGAGAAGGCCAACTGGAAAAACTGTTTTTT
CATREGQLEKLFF
>TRBJ2-2|TRBV27|TRBD2|.
TGTGCCAGCAGTCGGGGGGAAACGAGGTCGGGCGGGGAGCTGTTTTTT
CASSRGETRSGGELFF
>TRBJ2-3|TRBV11-2|TRBD2|.
TGTGCCAGCAGCTCGGGACTAGCGGGGGGGCTAGACACAGATACGCAGTATTTT
CASSSGLAGGLDTDTQYF
>TRBJ2-5|TRBV7-9|.|.
TGTGCCAGCAGCGCCCTCGCGGAGACCCAGTACTTC
CASSALAETQYF
>TRBJ2-3|TRBV29-1|TRBD2|.
TGCAGCGTCCATGGGGGGAGGGGACCCACAGATACGCAGTATTTT
CSVHGGRGPTDTQYF
>TRBJ2-3|TRBV19|.|.
TGTGCCGGCCGAGAGGCGCGTAGCACAGATACGCAGTATTTT
CAGREARSTDTQYF
>TRBJ2-5|TRBV5-1|.|.
TGCGCCAGCAGCCATTCGACTAGAAAAGAGACCCAGTACTTC
CASSHSTRKETQYF
>TRBJ1-6|TRBV29-1|TRBD1|.
TGCAGCGTCAGACAGGGGAGGACTTCACCCCTCCACTTT
CSVRQGRTSPLHF
>TRBJ2-4|TRBV15|.|.
TGTGCCACCAGCAGAGTTGGACAGGCCAAAAACATTCAGTACTTC
CATSRVGQAKNIQYF
>TRBJ2-5|TRBV10-3|.|.
TGTGCCATCAGTGCCCAGGCTAGCGTTACGGGAGAGACCCAGTACTTC
CAISAQASVTGETQYF
>TRBJ1-2|TRBV6-2/TRBV6-3|TRBD1|.
TGTGCCAGCAGTTATTCGGCCCCGATCGACAGGGGTGATGGCTACACCTTC
CASSYSAPIDRGDGYTF
>TRBJ2-5|TRBV2|.|.
TGTGCCAGCAGTGGACAGGTCGGCGAGACCCAGTACTTC
CASSGQVGETQYF
>TRBJ2-2|TRBV11-2|.|few
TGTGCCAGCAGCTTAGAGCAGAACACCGGGGAGCTGTTTTTT
CASSLEQNTGELFF
>TRBJ2-7|TRBV2|.|.
TGTGCCAGCAAGCAGGACAGTTTTTCTAGAGGGGAGCAGTACTTC
CASKQDSFSRGEQYF
>TRBJ2-2|TRBV5-1|.|.
TGCGCCAGCAGATCAGGGAGCCCTAACACCGGGGAGCTGTTTTTT
CASRSGSPNTGELFF
>TRBJ2-7|TRBV29-1|.|.
TGCAGCGTGAGCTCCGGGACTCCCTACGAGCAGTACTTC
CSVSSGTPYEQYF
>TRBJ1-2|TRBV25-1|.|.
TGTGCCAGCAGTGGGTTCCGTAGCTATGGCTACACCTTC
CASSGFRSYGYTF
>TRBJ2-7|TRBV19|.|once
TGTGCCAGTAGTCCCCGGCAGGGCACCTACGAGCAGTACTTC
CASSPRQGTYEQYF
>TRBJ2-3|TRBV2|.|.
TGTGCCAGCAGCCCCCAGGGCCCCGGAGGTGATACGCAGTATTTT
CASSPQGPGGDTQYF
>TRBJ1-6|TRBV7-9|.|.
TGTGCCAGCAGCAATTCTGAGGGACCCCTCCACTTT
CASSNSEGPLHF
>TRBJ1-1|TRBV6-5|.|.
TGTGCCAGCAGTTACGCAGGGCGAGATACTGAAGCTTTCTTT
CASSYAGRDTEAFF
>TRBJ2-7|TRBV6-6|.|.
TGTGCCAGCAGTTCCCACCCCCAGATCTCCTACGAGCAGTACTTC
CASSSHPQISYEQYF
>TRBJ2-5|TRBV20-1|TRBD1|.
TGCAGTGCCGAAAGGACAGGGGTTCGGGAGACCCAGTACTTC
CSAERTGVRETQYF
>TRBJ1-2|TRBV27|TRBD1|.
TGTGCCAGCAGCCGCTGGACAGGGTCGGATTATGGCTACACCTTC
CASSRWTGSDYGYTF
>TRBJ1-2|TRBV12-3/TRBV12-4|.|.
TGTGCCAGCAGCACAACCGGGAAAAACTATGGCTACACCTTC
CASSTTGKNYGYTF
>TRBJ2-3|TRBV12-5|TRBD2|.
TGTGCTAGTGGTTTGTTTGGGGAGGGGCAGTATTTT
CASGLFGEGQYF
>TRBJ1-5|TRBV7-2|.|.
TGTGCCAGCAGCTTAGACTCTGCTAGGCTGTCGGCCCAGCATTTT
CASSLDSARLSAQHF
>TRBJ2-3|TRBV6-6|.|.
TGTGCCAGCAGTTCCTGGGACTCCGGGGATACGCAGTATTTT
CASSSWDSGDTQYF
>TRBJ1-1|TRBV18|.|.
TGTGCCAGCTCACCACCGGCAGGGGAAAGAGCTTTCTTT
CASSPPAGERAFF
>TRBJ1-5|TRBV20-1|.|once
TGCAGTGCCGCTGACAGGAAGGGGAATCAGCCCCAGCATTTT
CSAADRKGNQPQHF
>TRBJ2-1|TRBV5-1|TRBD1|.
TGCGCCAGCAGCTTTTCAGGGGGCGGTGGAACCAATGAGCAGTTCTTC
CASSFSGGGGTNEQFF
>TRBJ1-2|TRBV29-1|.|.
TGCAGCGTTGAGGACACGGTGGGCTATGGCTACACCTTC
CSVEDTVGYGYTF
>TRBJ2-1|TRBV29-1|.|.
TGCAGCGGCCTGAGGGGGAATGAGCAGTTCTTC
CSGLRGNEQFF
>TRBJ2-1|TRBV11-2|TRBD2|few
TGTGCCAGCAGCTTACAACTAGCGGGTGAGCAGTTCTTC
CASSLQLAGEQFF
>TRBJ1-1|TRBV29-1|.|.
TGCAGCGTTGCCGGTTCGAACACTGAAGCTTTCTTT
CSVAGSNTEAFF
>TRBJ2-5|TRBV12-3/TRBV12-4|.|once
TGTGCCACCCGGGGGTGGGACCGAAGTAAAGAGACCCAGTACTTC
CATRGWDRSKETQYF
>TRBJ1-1|TRBV7-8|.|.
TGTGCCAGCAGCTTTACAGTCTCGAACACTGAAGCTTTCTTT
CASSFTVSNTEAFF
>TRBJ2-3|TRBV25-1|TRBD1|.
TGTGCCAGCAGCCTGGGACAGTACAGACGGGATACGCAGTATTTT
CASSLGQYRRDTQYF
>TRBJ2-5|TRBV3-1|.|.
TGTGCCAGCAGCAGACCAGAGGAGACCCAGTACTTC
CASSRPEETQYF
>TRBJ2-3|TRBV20-1|.|.
TGCAGTGCTAGAGAGCCATCAGCTAGCACAGATACGCAGTATTTT
CSAREPSASTDTQYF
>TRBJ2-2|TRBV25-1|TRBD1|.
TGTGCCAGCAGTGATACCACAGGGGGCTGGAACACCGGGGAGCTGTTTTTT
CASSDTTGGWNTGELFF
>TRBJ1-2|TRBV12-3/TRBV12-4|.|.
TGTGCCAGCAGTTTAGTAGGGGTGAACTATGGCTACACCTTC
CASSLVGVNYGYTF
>TRBJ1-1|TRBV20-1|TRBD1|.
TGCAGTGCTAGTATTGGGACAGGGGCCACTGAAGCTTTCTTT
CSASIGTGATEAFF
>TRBJ1-1|TRBV7-2|.|once
TGTGCCAGCAGCTTAATGGCGTGGACAGAGGCTTTCTTT
CASSLMAWTEAFF
>TRBJ2-5|TRBV20-1|TRBD2|.
TGCAGTGCGCCGACTAGCGGGGTAGAGACCCAGTACTTC
CSAPTSGVETQYF
>TRBJ1-6|TRBV6-5|TRBD1|.
TGTGCCAGCAGTCCTCCGGGACAGGGTGGTTCACCCCTCCACTTT
CASSPPGQGGSPLHF
>TRBJ1-1|TRBV7-6|TRBD1|.
TGTGCCAGCAGCCCAGACAGGGGCAAAAACACTGAAGCTTTCTTT
CASSPDRGKNTEAFF
>TRBJ2-3|TRBV5-1|TRBD2|.
TGCGCCAGCAGCTTGGAACAGCGGGGGGGCACAGATACGCAGTATTTT
CASSLEQRGGTDTQYF